This T cell receptor beta chain was recorded in a study of identical twins. The cDNA had a unique molecular identifier and a template-switch universal primer site. One entry per CDR3 protein results from TCRdb running MiXCR on the 5' RACE reads. The repertoire consists of just under 550,000 distinct CDR3 sequences, with roughly 15% occurring once and the leading ten covering 0.44%. General study results and limits: Within beta out-of-frame sequences, the excess sharing observed between twins was weaker. Invariant MAIT and iNKT cells may have partly biased zero-insertion analyses.

In this sample, this clonotype turned up many times. What it binds is unknown. At one boundary the junction diverges from the germline segment, which might be a read error. This CDR3 contains 11 residues. This same sample was also part of a study on yellow fever vaccine responses in identical twins.

The rearrangement uses TRBV12-3 or TRBV12-4 and TRBJ2-1, with unresolved D. The clonotype comes from a woman between 18 and 29 years old in good health. Source material: CD4+ T cells sorted from blood. CDR3 sequence reads: CASSLESEKFF. In DNA form, the CDR3 reads TGTGCCAGCAGTTTAGAGAGTGAGAAGTTCTTC.